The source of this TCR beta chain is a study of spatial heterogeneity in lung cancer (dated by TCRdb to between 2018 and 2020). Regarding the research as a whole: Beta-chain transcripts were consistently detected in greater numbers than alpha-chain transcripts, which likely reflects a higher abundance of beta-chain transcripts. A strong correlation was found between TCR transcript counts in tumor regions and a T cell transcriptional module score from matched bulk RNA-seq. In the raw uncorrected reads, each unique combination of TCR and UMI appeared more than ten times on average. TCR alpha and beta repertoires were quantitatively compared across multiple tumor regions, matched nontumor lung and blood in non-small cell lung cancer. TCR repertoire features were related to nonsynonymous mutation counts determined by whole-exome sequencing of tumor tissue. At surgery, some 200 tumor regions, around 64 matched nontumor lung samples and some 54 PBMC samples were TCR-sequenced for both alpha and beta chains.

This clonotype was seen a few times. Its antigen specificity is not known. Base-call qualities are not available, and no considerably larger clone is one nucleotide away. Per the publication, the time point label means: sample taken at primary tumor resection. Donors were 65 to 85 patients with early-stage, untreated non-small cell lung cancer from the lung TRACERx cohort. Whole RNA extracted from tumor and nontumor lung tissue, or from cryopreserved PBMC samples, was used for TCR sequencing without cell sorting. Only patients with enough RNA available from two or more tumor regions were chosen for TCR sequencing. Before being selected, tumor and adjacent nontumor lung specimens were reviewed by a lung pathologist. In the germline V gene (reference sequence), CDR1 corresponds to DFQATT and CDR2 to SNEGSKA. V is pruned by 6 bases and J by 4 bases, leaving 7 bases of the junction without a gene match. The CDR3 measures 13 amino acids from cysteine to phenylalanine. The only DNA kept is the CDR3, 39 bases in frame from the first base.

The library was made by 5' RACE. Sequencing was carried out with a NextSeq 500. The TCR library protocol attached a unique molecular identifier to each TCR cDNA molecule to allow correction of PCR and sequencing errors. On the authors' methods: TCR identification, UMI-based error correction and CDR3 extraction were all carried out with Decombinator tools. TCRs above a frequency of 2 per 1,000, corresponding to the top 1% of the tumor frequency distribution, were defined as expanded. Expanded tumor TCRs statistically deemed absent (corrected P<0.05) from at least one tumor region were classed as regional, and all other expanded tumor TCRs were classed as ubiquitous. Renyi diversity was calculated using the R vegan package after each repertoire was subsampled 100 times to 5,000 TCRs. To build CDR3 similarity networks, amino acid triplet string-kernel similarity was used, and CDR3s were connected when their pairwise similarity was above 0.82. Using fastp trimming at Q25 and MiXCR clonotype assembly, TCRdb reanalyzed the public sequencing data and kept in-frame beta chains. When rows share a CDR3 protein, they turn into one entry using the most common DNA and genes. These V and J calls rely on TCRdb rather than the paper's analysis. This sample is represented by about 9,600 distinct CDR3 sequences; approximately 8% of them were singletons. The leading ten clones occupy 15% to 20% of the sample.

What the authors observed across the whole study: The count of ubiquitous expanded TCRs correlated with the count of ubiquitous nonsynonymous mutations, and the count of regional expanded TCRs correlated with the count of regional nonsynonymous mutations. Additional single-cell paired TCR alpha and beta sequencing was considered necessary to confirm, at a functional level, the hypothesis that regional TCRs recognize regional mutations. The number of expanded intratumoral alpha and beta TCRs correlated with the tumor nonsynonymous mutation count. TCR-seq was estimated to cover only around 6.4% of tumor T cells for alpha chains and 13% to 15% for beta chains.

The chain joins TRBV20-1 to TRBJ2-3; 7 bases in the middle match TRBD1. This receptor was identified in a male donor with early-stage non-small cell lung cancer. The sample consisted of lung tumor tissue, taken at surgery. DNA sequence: TGCAGTGCCCCGAACAGGGGAGCAGATACGCAGTATTTT. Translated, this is CSAPNRGADTQYF.